Listed here are 29 T cell receptor beta chains from one sample, sequenced in a study of blood T cells in healthy people across ages. A second PCR of about 7 to 11 cycles used a sample-barcoded 5' primer and a J-beta primer mix. TCRdb analysed the 5' RACE reads with MiXCR anew, one entry per CDR3 protein. Of around 870,000 distinct CDR3 sequences in the sample, around 28% were seen once. The sequenced material came from blood. These receptors all come from an elderly woman in good health.

As concerns this clonotype: The junction differs from germline at one of its ends, possibly a read error. The V and J genes are TRBV6-6 and TRBJ2-1, with a weak D call TRBD2 (5 bases). In germline, CDR1 is MNHNY, CDR2 SVGAGI (reference sequence). This CDR3 comprises 15 residues. CDR3 residues: CASSVTRSSYNERYF. In nucleotides, the CDR3 is TGTGCCAGCAGTGTAACCAGAAGCTCCTACAATGAGCGGTACTTC.

This clonotype was found many times. V gene TRBV7-2 combines with J gene TRBJ2-1; 10 nucleotides line up with TRBD1. The V segment lost 5 bases and the J segment 4 bases; nucleotides outside the gene matches: 5. This CDR3 spans 15 amino acids. Germline CDR1 is SGHTA and CDR2 is FQGNSA. CDR3 protein: CASSPRDRGYNEQFF. The CDR3 region has the DNA TGTGCCAGCAGCCCCCGGGACAGGGGATACAATGAGCAGTTCTTC.

This clonotype was recorded at least ten times. This sequence joins TRBV10-2 and TRBJ2-7; D is perhaps TRBD1 or TRBD2 (5 bases each). Trimming took off 8 bases at V and 3 bases at J, with 11 bases between the two ends. Germline V gene lookup returns CDR1 WSHSY and CDR2 SAAADI. The CDR3 has 12 residues. The CDR3 reads CASSGTDYEQYF. The CDR3 DNA follows: TGCGCCAGCTCCGGGACGGACTACGAGCAGTACTTC.

This clonotype has only a few counts. V is TRBV6-2 or TRBV6-3 and J is TRBJ2-2; D is tentatively TRBD1 or TRBD2 (5 bases each). The germline CDR1 and CDR2 sequences are MNHEY and SVGEGT. Trimming took 8 bases from V and 8 from J, leaving 15 bases between them. The CDR3 consists of 13 residues. CDR3: CASQSGAYGELFF. The CDR3 DNA follows: TGTGCCAGCCAATCCGGGGCTTATGGGGAGCTGTTTTTT.

This clonotype has more than one count but fewer than ten. The rearrangement joins TRBV7-9 to TRBJ2-5; D gene unclear. Trimming took off 5 bases at V and 11 bases at J, with 24 bases between the two ends. The CDR3 totals 15 residues. Germline assignment: CDR1 SEHNR and CDR2 FQNEAQ (reference sequence). CDR3 nucleotide sequence: TGTGCCAGCAGCCCCACCCAAGGCTCCAACAATGAGCAGTACTTC. Protein sequence: CASSPTQGSNNEQYF.

As concerns this clonotype: A much bigger clone sits one base away, suggesting this may be a read error. This chain joins TRBV6-6 and TRBJ1-2; maybe TRBD1 (6 bases). The length of the CDR3 is 15 residues. The germline CDR1 and CDR2 sequences are MNHNY and SVGAGI (reference sequence). The DNA of the CDR3 is TGTGCCAGCAGTTACGAAGGGGGGAATAACTATGGCTGCACCTTC. This codes for CASSYEGGNNYGCTF.

This clonotype came up many times. The chain employs TRBV28 and TRBJ2-7; D is undetermined. This CDR3 has 11 residues. Trimming cost V 6 bases and J 4 bases, with 7 bases left between them. CDR1 is MDHEN, CDR2 SYDVKM, per germline. The CDR3 region is CASRIKYEQYF. Here the CDR3 DNA reads TGTGCCAGCAGAATCAAGTACGAGCAGTACTTC. The full variable domain, with the rest looked up from reference TRBV28 and TRBJ2-7, is DVKVTQSSRYLVKRTGEKVFLECVQDMDHENMFWYRQDPGLGLRLIYFSYDVKMKEKGDIPEGYSVSREKKERFSLILESASTNQTSMYLCASRIKYEQYFGPGTRLTVT.

On this clonotype: Possible read error: a much larger clone is one base away. The rearrangement links TRBV20-1 to TRBJ1-2; possibly TRBD1 for D (5 bases). V lost 4 bases, J lost 6 bases, and 15 bases lay in between. Germline lookup yields CDR1 DFQATT and CDR2 SNEGSKA (reference sequence). This CDR3 region has 13 residues. The CDR3 nucleotides are TGCAGTGCTAAAATCGGAGGGACTAATGGCTACACCTTC. The encoded protein is CSAKIGGTNGYTF.

Worth noting for this clonotype: A read error may account for a junction end that differs from germline. The J gene is TRBJ2-4, the V gene TRBV12-3 or TRBV12-4; D unclear. This CDR3 has 13 residues. The CDR3 here is CASSLDGRVQQYF. In DNA, the CDR3 is TGTGCCAGCAGCTTAGACGGTAGGGTTCAGCAGTACTTC.

This clonotype was counted at least ten times. The chain links TRBV7-2 to TRBJ1-6; 10 bases are a match to TRBD1. CDR3 size: 13 residues. CDR1 is SGHTA, CDR2 FQGNSA, per germline. Trimming took 5 bases from V and 10 from J; bases not matched to a gene: 2. CDR3 DNA: TGTGCCAGCAGCATGACAGGGGGCTCACCCCTCCACTTT. This gives the protein CASSMTGGSPLHF. The full variable domain, its missing parts supplied by reference TRBV7-2 and TRBJ1-6, is GAGVSQSPSNKVTEKGKDVELRCDPISGHTALYWYRQSLGQGLEFLIYFQGNSAPDKSGLPSDRFSAERTGGSVSTLTIQRTQQEDSAVYLCASSMTGGSPLHFGNGTRLTVT.

The J gene is TRBJ2-1, the V gene TRBV11-2, with D unresolved. This CDR3 has 14 residues. V was clipped by 0 bases and J by 9 bases, with 12 bases between them. The V gene's germline CDR1 is SGHAT and CDR2 FQNNGV. CDR3 amino acids: CASSLEGATAEQFF. The CDR3 coding sequence is TGTGCCAGCAGCTTAGAAGGCGCAACGGCTGAGCAGTTCTTC.

This rearrangement joins TRBV5-1 to TRBJ2-2, with 7 bases matching TRBD1. V shed 8 bases and J 0 bases; nucleotides not matched to a gene: 1. Germline V lookup: CDR1 SGHRS, CDR2 YFSETQ. The CDR3 spans 13 residues. CDR3 DNA sequence: TGCGCCAGTGGGACAGCGAACACCGGGGAGCTGTTTTTT. Translating gives CASGTANTGELFF.

Many counts were recorded for this clonotype. The chain couples TRBV3-1 to TRBJ2-5; D gene ambiguous. V dropped 3 bases and J dropped 0 bases, with 8 bases sitting between them. Germline V gene lookup returns CDR1 LGHDT and CDR2 YNNKEL (reference sequence). CDR3 size: 14 residues. The CDR3 sequence: CASSHAAYQETQYF. In DNA form, the CDR3 reads TGTGCCAGCAGCCATGCCGCCTACCAAGAGACCCAGTACTTC.

The chain joins TRBV20-1 to TRBJ2-1, with D unresolved. Matching the DNA end better, TRBJ2-7 makes the J call doubtful. The CDR3 has 12 amino acids. Germline CDR1 DFQATT, CDR2 SNEGSKA (reference sequence). CDR3 DNA: TGCAGTGTTAAGGCGCACTCCTACGAGCAGTACTTC. Translation gives CSVKAHSYEQYF.

This clonotype came up many times. V usage is TRBV7-6 and J usage is TRBJ1-5; the match to TRBD1 covers 8 bases. This CDR3 is 17 amino acids long. Unmatched junction bases numbered 7, after V lost 1 base and J lost 2 bases. Per germline, CDR1 SGHVS and CDR2 FNYEAQ. CDR3 sequence: CASSLGAGGGGNQPQHF. CDR3 nucleotides: TGTGCCAGCAGCTTAGGGGCAGGGGGCGGAGGCAATCAGCCCCAGCATTTT.

V and J are TRBV12-2 and TRBJ2-7; the D call in the table, TRBD1, was not verified against the DNA. TRBV12-2 is classified as a pseudogene. This CDR3 has 11 residues. The CDR3 sequence: CASRLAAGDYF. Written as DNA, the CDR3 is TGTGCAAGTCGCTTAGCGGCAGGGGACTACTTC.

This clonotype was seen ten or more times. The genes are TRBV6-2 or TRBV6-3 and TRBJ2-5, with TRBD2 as a possible D gene (6 bases). Germline CDR1 is MNHEY and CDR2 is SVGEGT. The germline V and J ends were trimmed by 8 bases and 2 bases, with 18 bases remaining between them. The CDR3 contains 15 residues. CDR3 protein: CASSGPEGWQETQYF. The CDR3 DNA is TGTGCCAGCTCCGGACCGGAGGGATGGCAAGAGACCCAGTACTTC.

This clonotype appeared many times. Here the CDR3 reads CASSRGAAQSTDTQYF. DNA for the CDR3: TGTGCCAGCAGCCGCGGGGCGGCACAGAGCACAGATACGCAGTATTTT. This chain uses TRBV7-2 with TRBJ2-3, with a weak D call TRBD2 (6 bases). V was shortened by 5 bases and J by 0 bases, with 15 bases between the two germline ends. CDR1 and CDR2 from the germline V gene are SGHTA and FQGNSA. The CDR3 is 16 residues long.

Remarks on this clonotype: A much bigger clone sits one base away, suggesting this may be a read error. The rearrangement links TRBV3-1 to TRBJ1-6, with D unresolved. V was trimmed by 4 bases and J by 7 bases, leaving 14 bases between them. Germline V CDR1 and CDR2: LGHDT, YNNKEL (reference sequence). This CDR3 spans 15 amino acids. As DNA, the CDR3 is TGTGCCAGCAGCCCGCGACACGGAGGGAATTCACCCCTCCACTTT. Its translation is CASSPRHGGNSPLHF.

This clonotype was observed many times. The chain couples TRBV29-1 to TRBJ2-7; 11 bases agree with TRBD1. This CDR3 contains 15 residues. Germline V gene data show CDR1 as SQVTM and CDR2 as ANQGSEA. With 2 bases clipped from V and 2 bases from J, the junction kept 5 bases outside the gene matches. The CDR3 coding sequence is TGCAGCGTTGAACCCCGGGACAGGGGGACCTACGAGCAGTACTTC. Translated: CSVEPRDRGTYEQYF.

This chain connects TRBV6-6 to TRBJ1-2, with a weak D call TRBD1 (5 bases). The germline V gene has CDR1 MNHNY and CDR2 SVGAGI (reference sequence). The V gene lost 5 bases and the J gene lost 0 bases, with 13 bases spanning the gap. The length of the CDR3 is 15 residues. CDR3 protein: CASSNRDGTNYGYTF. CDR3 DNA: TGTGCCAGCAGTAACCGGGACGGAACTAACTATGGCTACACCTTC.

This clonotype was counted only a few times. A read error is possible here, since a much larger clone lies one base away. The V gene is TRBV10-3, the J gene TRBJ2-1; D uncertain. V lost 1 base and J 6 bases, leaving 4 bases between the germline ends. Germline V gene sequence: CDR1 ENHRY, CDR2 SYGVKD. This CDR3 is built from 12 residues. CDR3 bases: TGTGCCATCAGTGAGTGGCGCAATGAGCAGTTCTTC. Translating gives CAISEWRNEQFF.

The chain is built from TRBV3-1 and TRBJ2-5, with 12 bases identical to TRBD1. Germline CDR1 is LGHDT and CDR2 is YNNKEL (reference sequence). The J segment lost 5 bases and the V segment lost 3 bases, leaving 13 bases of the junction unmatched. The CDR3 length is 18 residues. The CDR3 nucleotides read TGTGCCAGCAGCCAGTCAAGATTGGGACAGGGGGCGGGGGAGACCCAGTACTTC. Protein product: CASSQSRLGQGAGETQYF.

Many counts were recorded for this clonotype. The chain employs TRBV2 and TRBJ1-2, with D maybe TRBD1 (6 bases). The CDR3 length is 12 residues. Deletions cut 6 bases from V and 6 bases from J, with 11 bases between. Germline CDR1 reads SNHLY; CDR2 reads FYNNEI. DNA of the CDR3: TGTGCCAGCAGGGGGGACATCGATGGCTACACCTTC. Protein: CASRGDIDGYTF.

This clonotype was seen repeatedly, ten times or more. The V and J genes are TRBV9 and TRBJ2-5; D possibly corresponds to TRBD2 (5 bases). The germline V and J ends were trimmed by 3 bases and 3 bases, with 18 bases remaining between them. This CDR3 region has 16 residues. CDR1 is SGDLS, CDR2 YYNGEE, per germline. Here the CDR3 DNA reads TGTGCCAGCAGCGCAGGACTTGCGGGCGTCAAAGAGACCCAGTACTTC. It yields the protein CASSAGLAGVKETQYF. The full variable domain, rest sourced from reference TRBV9 and TRBJ2-5, is DSGVTQTPKHLITATGQRVTLRCSPRSGDLSVYWYQQSLDQGLQFLIQYYNGEERAKGNILERFSAQQFPDLHSELNLSSLELGDSALYFCASSAGLAGVKETQYFGPGTRLLVL.

In this sample, this clonotype turned up many times. The chain combines TRBV20-1 with TRBJ2-3; 9 nucleotides align to TRBD1. This CDR3 region has 14 residues. CDR1 and CDR2 (germline): DFQATT, SNEGSKA (reference sequence). The J segment lost 2 bases and the V segment lost 4 bases, leaving 4 bases of the junction unmatched. The CDR3 nucleotides are TGCAGTGCTACCGACAGGGGGGACACAGATACGCAGTATTTT. Translating gives CSATDRGDTDTQYF.

The rearrangement links TRBV7-2 to TRBJ2-2; 7 bases fit TRBD1. Germline-derived CDR1 and CDR2 are SGHTA and FQGNSA. CDR3 length: 17 residues. Germline trimming cut 8 bases from V and 1 base from J; bases unmatched to any gene: 13. In nucleotides, the CDR3 is TGTGCCAGCGGTTCCAGCCCGGGACAGAGGAACACCGGGGAGCTGTTTTTT. It encodes CASGSSPGQRNTGELFF.

There are many counts of this clonotype. One end of the junction is discordant with germline, which a read error may explain. The chain couples TRBV12-3 or TRBV12-4 to TRBJ1-1; D gene unclear. The CDR3 spans 13 residues. The CDR3, as DNA: TGTGCCAGCACTTTACTGGGGAACACTGAAGCTTTCTTT. This codes for CASTLLGNTEAFF.

This clonotype appeared a few times. A clone one base away is much larger, so this may be a read error. This chain's CDR3 is CASRRSQGGDIQYF. For the CDR3, the DNA is TGTGCCAGCAGGCGATCGCAGGGGGGTGACATTCAGTACTTC. The chain links TRBV6-2 or TRBV6-3 to TRBJ2-4; weak D call: TRBD1 (7 bases). Trimming left V 6 bases short and J 8 bases short, with 17 bases between. The CDR3 runs 14 residues. Per germline, CDR1 MNHEY and CDR2 SVGEGT.